This TCR beta chain stems from a study of human T cells and chemical hapten exposure. Sample time point: pre-sensitization, week 0. Treatment specified: therapeutic diphenylcyclopropenone sensitization with weekly scalp DPC. The study extracted total RNA from unfractionated whole blood. This clonotype was counted many times. Methods used by the authors: Ranging from roughly 23,224 to 690,600, TCR counts per sample had a median value of around 91,000. Each CDR3 protein is one row after TCRdb ran MiXCR on the RACE reads. TCRdb's processing, not the authors' own work, is the source of the V and J calls. The table lists around 300,000 distinct CDR3 sequences, 7.5% to 8% of them singletons. This TCR derives from a man younger than 35 with alopecia areata. Some clones in this sample may be carry-over from other donors' samples. Source: whole blood, taken in connection with sensitization to the hapten diphenylcyclopropenone (DPC).

CDR3 loop: CASSHTEGATPYEQYF. As DNA, the CDR3 is TGTGCCAGCAGCCATACGGAGGGGGCGACCCCTTACGAGCAGTACTTC. The J gene is TRBJ2-7, the V gene TRBV7-6; D is possibly TRBD1 (7 bases). CDR3 length: 16 residues. The V end was cut by 5 bases, the J end by 4 bases, with 21 bases between. The V gene's germline CDR1 is SGHVS and CDR2 FNYEAQ.